The clone carrying this T cell receptor beta chain was detected only a few times. The antigen is not known. The data stem from a study of beta chain features in type 1 diabetes. Trimming took 2 bases from V and 10 from J, leaving 8 bases between them. This CDR3 has 11 residues. Germline-derived CDR1 and CDR2 are MNHNS and SASEGT. Study-wide results and caveats: All four CD4+ subsets from Type 1 diabetes patients carried moderately but significantly shorter TCRB CDR3s.

The isolated RNA, all of it, was reverse transcribed, so expressed TCRB transcripts were what got sequenced. This table comes from immunoSEQ multiplex PCR, and its TCRdb copy is limited to in-frame clones, with some not included. The table has more than 250,000 clones, about 13% seen once. The chain employs TRBV6-1 and TRBJ1-2; D is unclear. Sample: naive CD4+ T cells from blood. This clonotype was sampled from a man in his thirties or forties with type 1 diabetes. The CDR3 coding sequence is TGTGCCAGCAGTGAACTGGGCGCCTACACCTTC. It translates to CASSELGAYTF.